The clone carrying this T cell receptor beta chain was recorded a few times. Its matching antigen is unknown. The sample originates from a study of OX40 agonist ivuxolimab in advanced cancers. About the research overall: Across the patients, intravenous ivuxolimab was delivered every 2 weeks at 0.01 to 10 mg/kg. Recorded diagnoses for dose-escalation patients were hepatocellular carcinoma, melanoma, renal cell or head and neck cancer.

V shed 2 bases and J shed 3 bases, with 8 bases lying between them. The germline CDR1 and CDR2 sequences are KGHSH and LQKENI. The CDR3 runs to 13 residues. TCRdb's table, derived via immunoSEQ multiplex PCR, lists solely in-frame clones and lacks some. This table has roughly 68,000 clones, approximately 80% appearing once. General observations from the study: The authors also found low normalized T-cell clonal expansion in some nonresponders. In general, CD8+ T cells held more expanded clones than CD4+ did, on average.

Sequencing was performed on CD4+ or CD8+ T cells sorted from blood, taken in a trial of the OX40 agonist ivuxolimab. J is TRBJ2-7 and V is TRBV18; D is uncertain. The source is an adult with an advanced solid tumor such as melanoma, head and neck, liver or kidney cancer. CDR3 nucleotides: TGTGCCAGCTCACCAATGGGGTTCTACGAGCAGTACTTC. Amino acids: CASSPMGFYEQYF.